Listed below are T cell receptor beta chains from one sample, sequenced in a study of shared T cell receptors in the human thymus. Using immunoSEQ multiplex PCR, the repertoire was profiled, and TCRdb retains in-frame clones only, with some absent. The sample records 500,000 to 850,000 clones, more than 70% being singletons. This same sample was also taken into another study, of human thymus T cells.

Sequenced sample: thymocytes. Receptor source: a boy under two years old with a congenital heart defect. CDR3s include the opening cysteine and the closing phenylalanine or tryptophan. The D gene is left open where the match is weak. Expanded clones are given a class, and other clones once, few, many or no size at all.

v_gene: TRBV4-1; abundance: -; j_gene: TRBJ1-4; d_gene: -; CDR3nt: TGCGCCAGCAGCCACCCGAACTCGGAGGCTAATGAAAAACTGTTTTTT; CDR3aa: CASSHPNSEANEKLFF
v_gene: TRBV19; abundance: -; j_gene: TRBJ2-1; d_gene: -; CDR3nt: TGTGCCAGTAGTACCAAGGGGCATCTAGATGAGCAGTTCTTC; CDR3aa: CASSTKGHLDEQFF
v_gene: TRBV19; abundance: -; j_gene: TRBJ2-7; d_gene: -; CDR3nt: TGTGCCAGTTCCCCCGAGGGTATGGACTACGAGCAGTACTTC; CDR3aa: CASSPEGMDYEQYF
v_gene: TRBV30; abundance: -; j_gene: TRBJ2-1; d_gene: TRBD2; CDR3nt: TGTGCCTGGGGCGAGGGACTAGCGGGTTACAATGAGCAGTTCTTC; CDR3aa: CAWGEGLAGYNEQFF
v_gene: TRBV7-6; abundance: -; j_gene: TRBJ2-1; d_gene: TRBD2; CDR3nt: TGTGCCAGCAGCTCCCACCTAAAGCTAGCGGGAGGCGGGTGTGAGCAGTTCTTC; CDR3aa: CASSSHLKLAGGGCEQFF
v_gene: TRBV9; abundance: -; j_gene: TRBJ1-6; d_gene: -; CDR3nt: TGTGCCAGCAGCGTAGACGGCAGGGGTTGGAGTAATTCACCCCTCCACTTT; CDR3aa: CASSVDGRGWSNSPLHF
v_gene: TRBV7-9; abundance: few; j_gene: TRBJ1-4; d_gene: -; CDR3nt: TGTGCCAGCAGCGGAGATAGGGGAAACGAAAAACTGTTTTTT; CDR3aa: CASSGDRGNEKLFF
v_gene: TRBV6-4; abundance: -; j_gene: TRBJ2-1; d_gene: TRBD2; CDR3nt: TGTGCCAGCAGCCCGACTAGCGGGAACTACAATGAGCAGTTCTTC; CDR3aa: CASSPTSGNYNEQFF
v_gene: TRBV6-5; abundance: -; j_gene: TRBJ2-1; d_gene: -; CDR3nt: TGTGCCAGCAGCAACAGTGGTAATGAGCAGTTCTTC; CDR3aa: CASSNSGNEQFF
v_gene: TRBV30; abundance: -; j_gene: TRBJ1-2; d_gene: TRBD1; CDR3nt: TGTGCCCGCGGACAGGACAACTATGGCTACACCTTC; CDR3aa: CARGQDNYGYTF
v_gene: TRBV5-8; abundance: -; j_gene: TRBJ2-7; d_gene: TRBD1; CDR3nt: TGTGCCAGCAGCTCTAGGGGGCTCCATAATTCCTACGAGCAGTACTTC; CDR3aa: CASSSRGLHNSYEQYF
v_gene: TRBV28; abundance: -; j_gene: TRBJ2-7; d_gene: TRBD2; CDR3nt: TGTGCCAGCAGTTTGGTATCCTCTAGCGGGGTCTCCTACGAGCAGTACTTC; CDR3aa: CASSLVSSSGVSYEQYF
v_gene: TRBV11-2; abundance: -; j_gene: TRBJ2-7; d_gene: -; CDR3nt: TGTGCCAGCAGCTTCCCCTGCAAAGAGGGAATCTACGAGCAGTACTTC; CDR3aa: CASSFPCKEGIYEQYF
v_gene: TRBV7-2; abundance: -; j_gene: TRBJ2-5; d_gene: -; CDR3nt: TGTGCCAGCAGCCCCCCGGGGTACCAAGAGACCCAGTACTTC; CDR3aa: CASSPPGYQETQYF
v_gene: TRBV21-1; abundance: -; j_gene: TRBJ1-4; d_gene: -; CDR3nt: TGTGCCAGCAGCAAGATTGCCCTAACAGGGGGCACTAATGAAAAACTGTTTTTT; CDR3aa: CASSKIALTGGTNEKLFF
v_gene: TRBV12-5; abundance: -; j_gene: TRBJ1-1; d_gene: -; CDR3nt: TGTGCTAGTGGTTTGGTGAGAGAAGGGAAGGGGACTGAAGCTTTCTTT; CDR3aa: CASGLVREGKGTEAFF
v_gene: TRBV6-5; abundance: -; j_gene: TRBJ1-1; d_gene: -; CDR3nt: TGTGCCAGCAGCCGCGGCCGGGGAATAAACACTGAAGCTTTCTTT; CDR3aa: CASSRGRGINTEAFF
v_gene: TRBV12-5; abundance: few; j_gene: TRBJ1-1; d_gene: -; CDR3nt: TGTGCTAGTGCCACGCCGGGGAAAGCTTTCTTT; CDR3aa: CASATPGKAFF
v_gene: TRBV6-1; abundance: once; j_gene: TRBJ2-7; d_gene: TRBD2; CDR3nt: TGTGCCAGCAGTGAAGGGGCGGGGCTAGCGGGAATCTACGAGCAGTACTTC; CDR3aa: CASSEGAGLAGIYEQYF
v_gene: TRBV29-1; abundance: -; j_gene: TRBJ1-1; d_gene: TRBD1; CDR3nt: TGCAGCGTGGAGGACAGGGTGGGATTCGCTGAAGCTTTCTTT; CDR3aa: CSVEDRVGFAEAFF
v_gene: TRBV27; abundance: -; j_gene: TRBJ2-7; d_gene: -; CDR3nt: TGTGCCAGCAGTTCTCGAAGCCTTACCTACGAGCAGTACTTC; CDR3aa: CASSSRSLTYEQYF
v_gene: TRBV4-3; abundance: once; j_gene: TRBJ2-1; d_gene: TRBD2; CDR3nt: TGCGCCAGCAGCCAAGAAGGCCCTAGCGGGGGGGCCTGGGCTCTCAATGAGCAGTTCTTC; CDR3aa: CASSQEGPSGGAWALNEQFF
v_gene: TRBV28; abundance: once; j_gene: TRBJ1-6; d_gene: -; CDR3nt: TGTGCCAGCAGTTTATCCCCGGGAGGTGCGGGGTCACCCCTCCACTTT; CDR3aa: CASSLSPGGAGSPLHF
v_gene: TRBV28; abundance: -; j_gene: TRBJ1-5; d_gene: -; CDR3nt: TGTGCCAGCAGTTTTGAAGACACTAATCAGCCCCAGCATTTT; CDR3aa: CASSFEDTNQPQHF
v_gene: TRBV28; abundance: -; j_gene: TRBJ1-6; d_gene: TRBD1; CDR3nt: TGTGCCAGCAGTCCTCGGACAGGGGAGTTTTCACCCCTCCACTTT; CDR3aa: CASSPRTGEFSPLHF
v_gene: TRBV15; abundance: once; j_gene: TRBJ2-1; d_gene: TRBD2; CDR3nt: TGTGCCACCACTAGCGGGGTCTGGGATGAGCAGTTCTTC; CDR3aa: CATTSGVWDEQFF
v_gene: TRBV11-3; abundance: -; j_gene: TRBJ2-1; d_gene: -; CDR3nt: TGTGCCAGCAGCTTAGTCTGGACTAACGACTACAATGAGCAGTTCTTC; CDR3aa: CASSLVWTNDYNEQFF
v_gene: TRBV2; abundance: -; j_gene: TRBJ2-7; d_gene: TRBD1; CDR3nt: TGTGCCAGCAGAGGACAGGGACATGGCTCCTACGAGCAGTACTTC; CDR3aa: CASRGQGHGSYEQYF
v_gene: TRBV4-1; abundance: once; j_gene: TRBJ1-4; d_gene: -; CDR3nt: TGCGCCAGCAGCGAAACCACGGGGATCTTCGAAAAACTGTTTTTT; CDR3aa: CASSETTGIFEKLFF
v_gene: TRBV4-2; abundance: -; j_gene: TRBJ2-7; d_gene: -; CDR3nt: TGTGCCAGCAGCCAAGGCCATCTTAGCTACGAGCAGTACTTC; CDR3aa: CASSQGHLSYEQYF
v_gene: TRBV5-6; abundance: -; j_gene: TRBJ2-7; d_gene: TRBD2; CDR3nt: TGTGCCAGCAGCTGGGCCATGAGCGGGAGTACGTACGAGCAGTACTTC; CDR3aa: CASSWAMSGSTYEQYF
v_gene: TRBV5-6; abundance: -; j_gene: TRBJ1-2; d_gene: TRBD1; CDR3nt: TGTGCCAGCAGCTCAAGACAGGGCTATGGCTACACCTTC; CDR3aa: CASSSRQGYGYTF
v_gene: TRBV5-1; abundance: -; j_gene: TRBJ2-3; d_gene: -; CDR3nt: TGCGCCAGCAGCTTCGGGGGGCCTATCACAGATACGCAGTATTTT; CDR3aa: CASSFGGPITDTQYF
v_gene: TRBV14; abundance: -; j_gene: TRBJ2-1; d_gene: -; CDR3nt: TGTGCCAGCAGCCAAGATGGCAGGGGTGGTGTGTACTCGTACAATGAGCAGTTCTTC; CDR3aa: CASSQDGRGGVYSYNEQFF
v_gene: TRBV5-4; abundance: -; j_gene: TRBJ2-1; d_gene: TRBD1; CDR3nt: TGTGCCAGCAGTTCGACAGGGGGCTATGAGCAGTTCTTC; CDR3aa: CASSSTGGYEQFF
v_gene: TRBV28; abundance: -; j_gene: TRBJ2-7; d_gene: TRBD2; CDR3nt: TGTGCCAGCAGCAGCGGACTAGCGGGAGTATACGAGCAGTACTTC; CDR3aa: CASSSGLAGVYEQYF
v_gene: TRBV4-3; abundance: few; j_gene: TRBJ1-6; d_gene: -; CDR3nt: TGCGCCAGCAGCCAAGGACGCCTTGGGAGCTCCTATAATTCCCCCCTCCACTTT; CDR3aa: CASSQGRLGSSYNSPLHF
v_gene: TRBV9; abundance: -; j_gene: TRBJ2-1; d_gene: TRBD1; CDR3nt: TGTGCCAGCAGCGTTCGACAGGGGGGATACAATGAGCAGTTCTTC; CDR3aa: CASSVRQGGYNEQFF
v_gene: TRBV15; abundance: few; j_gene: TRBJ1-4; d_gene: -; CDR3nt: TGTGCCACCAGCTTCCACAGGGTTAGCTTTGAAAAACTGTTTTTT; CDR3aa: CATSFHRVSFEKLFF
v_gene: TRBV28; abundance: -; j_gene: TRBJ2-7; d_gene: -; CDR3nt: TGTGCCAGCAGTTTATCCGTCCATGGGCCCCAGGCCTACGAGCAGTACTTC; CDR3aa: CASSLSVHGPQAYEQYF
v_gene: TRBV15; abundance: -; j_gene: TRBJ1-6; d_gene: -; CDR3nt: TGTGCCACCAGCAGAGGGTCAGGGGCGCGCAGGGGCCCAACTAATTCCCCCCTCCACTTT; CDR3aa: CATSRGSGARRGPTNSPLHF
v_gene: TRBV9; abundance: -; j_gene: TRBJ2-1; d_gene: TRBD1; CDR3nt: TGTGCCAGCAGCGTAGCGGACAGGGGGAATGAGCAGTTCTTC; CDR3aa: CASSVADRGNEQFF
v_gene: TRBV28; abundance: once; j_gene: TRBJ1-1; d_gene: -; CDR3nt: TGTGCCAGCAGTTTATTGGTCAGGCAGGGTGGGTCGAAGACTGAAGCTTTCTTT; CDR3aa: CASSLLVRQGGSKTEAFF
v_gene: TRBV9; abundance: -; j_gene: TRBJ2-7; d_gene: TRBD2; CDR3nt: TGTGCCAGCAGCGTAGGATCCGGGACTAGCGGACCCTACGAGCAGTACTTC; CDR3aa: CASSVGSGTSGPYEQYF
v_gene: TRBV4-3; abundance: -; j_gene: TRBJ2-5; d_gene: -; CDR3nt: TGCGCCAGCAGCCAAGATTCTAGCTATGGGGAGACCCAGTACTTC; CDR3aa: CASSQDSSYGETQYF
v_gene: TRBV7-2; abundance: -; j_gene: TRBJ2-7; d_gene: -; CDR3nt: TGTGCCAGCAGCCCCGGGGGGCTAGCTTCCGAGCAGTACTTC; CDR3aa: CASSPGGLASEQYF
v_gene: TRBV7-2; abundance: once; j_gene: TRBJ2-4; d_gene: -; CDR3nt: TGTGCCAGCAGCCAAGCAGGGGCCAAAAACATTCAGTACTTC; CDR3aa: CASSQAGAKNIQYF
v_gene: TRBV7-8; abundance: -; j_gene: TRBJ2-7; d_gene: -; CDR3nt: TGTGCCAGCAGCTTAGGGGGGCGCGAGCAGTACTTC; CDR3aa: CASSLGGREQYF
v_gene: TRBV4-3; abundance: -; j_gene: TRBJ2-7; d_gene: TRBD1; CDR3nt: TGCGCCAGCAGCCAAGATCTAAGACAGGGACGAGGCGACGAGCAGTACTTC; CDR3aa: CASSQDLRQGRGDEQYF
v_gene: TRBV13; abundance: -; j_gene: TRBJ2-1; d_gene: -; CDR3nt: TGTGCCAGCAGCAGGGGACTTGAGGGGAATCTAGTCTACAATGAGCAGTTCTTC; CDR3aa: CASSRGLEGNLVYNEQFF